Following are 21 T cell receptor beta chains from one sample sequenced in a study of response to subunit inactivated influenza vaccine. Each CDR3 protein gets one entry after TCRdb re-called the RT-PCR reads with MiXCR. In the table there are fewer than 550,000 distinct CDR3 sequences, about 25% of which are singletons. This sample comprised CD4+ T cells sorted from PBMCs, obtained 4 to 6 days after vaccination. The origin of the receptors is a man in his fifties who received an inactivated influenza vaccine.

This clonotype was detected a few times. The rearrangement joins TRBV19 to TRBJ2-3, with 7 nucleotides matching TRBD2. Germline V CDR1 and CDR2: LNHDA, SQIVND (reference sequence). This CDR3 is 16 amino acids long. J lost 0 bases, V lost 7 bases, and 10 bases had no gene match. The CDR3 is CASIPRGDPSTDTQYF. CDR3 DNA sequence: TGTGCCAGTATCCCTCGGGGGGATCCTAGCACAGATACGCAGTATTTT.

The V and J genes are TRBV24-1 and TRBJ1-2, with D possibly being TRBD1 (5 bases). V dropped 4 bases and J dropped 2 bases, with 7 bases sitting between them. The CDR3 runs 13 residues. Per germline, CDR1 KGHDR and CDR2 SFDVKD. CDR3 nucleotide sequence: TGTGCCACCAGTGAGGGGGGAAACTATGGCTACACCTTC. Protein product: CATSEGGNYGYTF.

This clonotype has a handful of counts. This sequence joins TRBV6-1 and TRBJ2-7; D is perhaps TRBD1 (5 bases). The CDR3 is made up of 13 amino acids. Germline values: CDR1 MNHNS, CDR2 SASEGT. Between the trimmed V and J ends, which lost 6 bases and 6 bases, there was a span of 15 bases. In DNA form, the CDR3 reads TGTGCCAGCAGCACCCGTAGGGGCGTCGAGCAGTACTTC. Its translation: CASSTRRGVEQYF.

This chain joins TRBV7-2 and TRBJ1-3; D call uncertain. CDR1 is SGHTA and CDR2 is FQGNSA in the germline V gene. This CDR3 is built from 15 residues. Trimming took off 3 bases at V and 0 bases at J, with 9 bases between the two ends. The CDR3 is CASSFVKGSGNTIYF. The CDR3 coding sequence is TGTGCCAGCAGCTTTGTCAAGGGCTCTGGAAACACCATATATTTT.

V is TRBV4-2 and J is TRBJ2-1; 9 nucleotides align to TRBD2. V trimming: 0 bases; J trimming: 6 bases; junction bases outside the gene matches: 9. Germline V gives CDR1 LGHNA, CDR2 YNFKEQ. CDR3 length: 17 residues. CDR3 DNA sequence: TGTGCCAGCAGCCAAGAGGGCGTTGCGGGGGGGACCAATGAGCAGTTCTTC. Its protein product is CASSQEGVAGGTNEQFF.

This clonotype was detected only a few times. The chain links TRBV25-1 to TRBJ1-2, with D unresolved. Germline lookup yields CDR1 MGHDK and CDR2 SYGVNS. V was pared by 2 bases and J by 2 bases, with 6 bases between. CDR3 length: 13 amino acids. CDR3 bases: TGTGCCAGCAGTGAAGAGGGAAACTATGGCTACACCTTC. Its translation is CASSEEGNYGYTF.

This chain connects TRBV20-1 to TRBJ2-1, with unresolved D. The germline gives CDR1 DFQATT, CDR2 SNEGSKA (reference sequence). V was trimmed by 5 bases and J by 6 bases, leaving 11 bases between them. This CDR3 region has 12 residues. The CDR3 here is CSAGKLRNEQFF. The CDR3 DNA sequence: TGCAGTGCTGGCAAACTCCGCAATGAGCAGTTCTTC.

This chain uses TRBV7-2 with TRBJ2-7; D call uncertain. The CDR3 consists of 14 residues. V dropped 8 bases and J dropped 0 bases, with 14 bases sitting between them. Germline CDR1 SGHTA, CDR2 FQGNSA. The DNA for the CDR3 is TGTGCCAGCCTGGAGAACCCGTACTCCTACGAGCAGTACTTC. Translated, it gives CASLENPYSYEQYF.

The chain carries TRBV29-1 and TRBJ2-1; 8 bases are shared with TRBD1. The CDR3 length is 13 residues. V was clipped by 7 bases and J by 6 bases; unmatched bases: 8. The germline V gene has CDR1 SQVTM and CDR2 ANQGSEA. The CDR3 coding sequence is TGCAGCGGTCCGGGACAGGCGCCCAATGAGCAGTTCTTC. Amino acid sequence: CSGPGQAPNEQFF.

The CDR3 sequence: CASSFGGSFEQYF. CDR3 DNA sequence: TGCGCCAGCAGCTTCGGGGGATCCTTTGAGCAGTACTTC. The chain links TRBV5-1 to TRBJ2-7; perhaps TRBD2 as D (6 bases). V was cut by 2 bases and J by 7 bases, with 13 bases left in between. CDR3 size: 13 residues. Germline-derived CDR1 and CDR2 are SGHRS and YFSETQ.

The chain joins TRBV9 to TRBJ2-3, with D unclear. V gave up 0 bases and J gave up 5 bases, with 10 bases separating them. Germline lookup yields CDR1 SGDLS and CDR2 YYNGEE. The CDR3 has 14 amino acids. The DNA for the CDR3 is TGTGCCAGCAGCGTAGAGGCAGGCGTAGATACGCAGTATTTT. Protein sequence: CASSVEAGVDTQYF.

This clonotype was counted at least ten times. The chain recombines TRBV20-1 with TRBJ2-3; 7 bases map to TRBD1. V was clipped by 6 bases and J by 2 bases; unmatched bases: 5. Germline V gene lookup returns CDR1 DFQATT and CDR2 SNEGSKA (reference sequence). The CDR3 spans 13 residues. CDR3 amino acids: CSAMTGITDTQYF. In nucleotides, the CDR3 is TGCAGTGCAATGACAGGGATCACAGATACGCAGTATTTT.

This chain uses TRBV6-5 with TRBJ2-5, with 10 bases fitting TRBD1. Germline CDR1 MNHEY, CDR2 SVGAGI. The CDR3 sequence is 15 residues long. J lost 5 bases, V lost 2 bases, and 5 bases had no gene match. CDR3 in amino acids: CASSYRDRGRETQYF. The CDR3 DNA reads as TGTGCCAGCAGTTACCGGGACAGGGGACGGGAGACCCAGTACTTC.

The chain employs TRBV5-1 and TRBJ2-1; maybe TRBD2 (5 bases). The length of the CDR3 is 14 residues. The germline V and J ends were trimmed by 0 bases and 9 bases, with 13 bases remaining between them. Germline V CDR1 and CDR2: SGHRS, YFSETQ. The DNA of the CDR3 is TGCGCCAGCAGCTTGGGGACTCCAATGGGTGAGCAGTTCTTC. This codes for CASSLGTPMGEQFF.

A note on this clonotype: A junction boundary mismatches the germline segment, possibly from a read error. The gene calls are TRBV5-1 and TRBJ2-2; TRBD1 aligns across 10 bases. CDR3 size: 15 residues. In germline, CDR1 is SGHRS, CDR2 YFSETQ. In DNA form, the CDR3 reads TGCGCCAGCAGATTGGGGACAGGGGCTCCCGGGGAGCTGTTTTTT. It yields the protein CASRLGTGAPGELFF.

The gene calls are TRBV5-1 and TRBJ2-7, with 12 bases that match TRBD2. Losses at the gene ends were 0 bases for V and 2 bases for J; bases not matched to a gene: 9. Germline V gene lookup returns CDR1 SGHRS and CDR2 YFSETQ. This CDR3 has 18 amino acids. The CDR3 region is CASSLASGLAGVPYEQYF. CDR3 nucleotide sequence: TGCGCCAGCAGCTTGGCTTCGGGACTAGCGGGCGTACCCTACGAGCAGTACTTC. Supplemented by reference TRBV5-1 and TRBJ2-7, the full variable domain reads KAGVTQTPRYLIKTRGQQVTLSCSPISGHRSVSWYQQTPGQGLQFLFEYFSETQRNKGNFPGRFSGRQFSNSRSEMNVSTLELGDSALYLCASSLASGLAGVPYEQYFGPGTRLTVT.

This chain connects TRBV4-2 to TRBJ1-1; 8 bases are a match to TRBD1. The V gene end was trimmed by 1 base and the J gene end by 2 bases; junction bases not matched to a gene: 3. The CDR3 contains 15 residues. Germline V gene lookup returns CDR1 LGHNA and CDR2 YNFKEQ. The CDR3 loop reads CASSQGTGYNTEAFF. For the CDR3, the DNA is TGTGCCAGCAGCCAAGGGACAGGGTATAACACTGAAGCTTTCTTT.

This clonotype was found a few times. The chain recombines TRBV4-2 with TRBJ2-5; 8 bases agree with TRBD2. The V segment lost 0 bases and the J segment 4 bases; nucleotides outside the gene matches: 7. Germline CDR1 and CDR2: LGHNA and YNFKEQ. This CDR3 is built from 16 residues. DNA of the CDR3: TGTGCCAGCAGCCAAGATGCGGGGGGTCAGAGAGAGACCCAGTACTTC. Amino acid sequence: CASSQDAGGQRETQYF.

This clonotype was counted a few times. V gene TRBV29-1 combines with J gene TRBJ2-2, with D maybe TRBD2 (6 bases). V dropped 7 bases and J dropped 6 bases, with 12 bases sitting between them. The germline V gene encodes CDR1 SQVTM and CDR2 ANQGSEA. The CDR3 is 12 residues long. The CDR3 protein is CSADPGAGELFF. CDR3 coding DNA: TGCAGCGCCGACCCGGGGGCCGGGGAGCTGTTTTTT.

This clonotype has ten or more counts. J is TRBJ1-2 and V is TRBV5-5; 11 bases match TRBD1. Losses at the gene ends were 4 bases for V and 4 bases for J; bases not matched to a gene: 6. CDR1 is SGHKS, CDR2 YYEKEE, per germline (reference sequence). This CDR3 spans 15 amino acids. The chain's CDR3 is CASSPRGQGVYGYTF. CDR3 coding DNA: TGTGCCAGCAGCCCCCGGGGACAGGGGGTCTATGGCTACACCTTC.

The table lists this clonotype with a few counts. The V call is TRBV6-4, the J call TRBJ2-6; D may be TRBD2 (5 bases). V lost 5 bases, J lost 1 base, and 18 bases lay in between. The CDR3 consists of 18 residues. Germline CDR1 MRHNA, CDR2 SNTAGT. CDR3 nucleotides: TGTGCCAGCAGTCGACTACCCGACGGACCTTCTGGGGCCAACGTCCTGACTTTC. Protein: CASSRLPDGPSGANVLTF.